Listed here are 14 T cell receptor beta chains from one sample, sequenced in a study of cytomegalovirus exposure and HLA in healthy donors (TCRdb year 2017). Libraries were constructed by the immunoSEQ multiplex PCR assay. For the multiplex PCR, a mixture combining 60 forward primers for TCR Vbeta segments and 13 reverse primers for TCR Jbeta segments was used. In its TCRdb copy, this immuneACCESS table keeps in-frame sequences only and misses some clones. Where compared with another copy, unresolved V genes explain less than half of these, and the others have no known cause. Present in this sample are about 130,000 clones, about 80% of which were seen just once. The top ten clonotypes cover 2.7% of the sample. Input material: PBMCs. These receptors were taken from a boy aged 2-15 years in good health and CMV-seronegative.

The CDR3 sequence: CASSTRDRFNSPLHF. CDR3 nucleotide sequence: TGTGCCAGCAGTACCCGAGACAGGTTTAATTCACCCCTCCACTTT. The chain links TRBV2 to TRBJ1-6, with D possibly being TRBD1 (6 bases). V was cut by 5 bases and J by 6 bases, with 14 bases left in between. Germline CDR1 SNHLY, CDR2 FYNNEI. The CDR3 totals 15 residues.

The chain uses TRBV4-2 and TRBJ2-7, with 7 bases fitting TRBD1. The length of the CDR3 is 16 residues. The ends lost 1 base at V and 3 bases at J; junction bases unmatched: 9. Germline V lookup: CDR1 LGHNA, CDR2 YNFKEQ. The CDR3 DNA reads TGTGCCAGCAGCCAAGCCGGCCAAGGGGGCAGCTACGAGCAGTACTTC. Residues: CASSQAGQGGSYEQYF.

This clone was detected only once. The chain uses TRBV7-3 and TRBJ2-5, with 7 positions matching TRBD1. Germline trimming cut 1 base from V and 5 bases from J; bases unmatched to any gene: 4. Germline-derived CDR1 and CDR2 are SGHTA and FQGTGA. This CDR3 is 14 amino acids long. DNA of the CDR3: TGTGCCAGCAGCTTAATAGGGGGCTTGGAGACCCAGTACTTC. It yields the protein CASSLIGGLETQYF.

V gene TRBV19 combines with J gene TRBJ1-2, with 7 bases matching TRBD1. CDR3 length: 14 residues. Trimming removed 5 bases from V and 4 bases from J; junction bases left unmatched: 7. Germline assignment: CDR1 LNHDA and CDR2 SQIVND (reference sequence). CDR3 protein: CASSPQGEGYGYTF. CDR3 sequence (DNA): TGTGCCAGTAGTCCCCAGGGGGAAGGCTATGGCTACACCTTC.

This clone was seen a handful of times. V and J are TRBV14 and TRBJ2-6; D may be TRBD2 (5 bases). Trimming cost V 5 bases and J 0 bases, with 11 bases left between them. Germline CDR1 and CDR2: SGHDN and FVKESK. CDR3 size: 16 residues. Written as DNA, the CDR3 is TGTGCCAGCAGCTTGTTGCGGGCCTCTGGGGCCAACGTCCTGACTTTC. The encoded protein is CASSLLRASGANVLTF.

V gene TRBV6-4 combines with J gene TRBJ2-1; 8 nucleotides agree with TRBD2. This CDR3 region has 16 residues. V lost 3 bases and J lost 5; bases outside the gene matches: 9. CDR1 is MRHNA, CDR2 SNTAGT, per germline. For the CDR3, the DNA is TGTGCCAGCAGTGAGTTGGCGGGAGGTGGACACAATGAGCAGTTCTTC. This gives the protein CASSELAGGGHNEQFF.

The chain links TRBV10-3 to TRBJ2-1, with a tentative D call TRBD1 (6 bases). CDR3 size: 15 residues. Germline lookup yields CDR1 ENHRY and CDR2 SYGVKD. The V gene lost 1 base and the J gene lost 6 bases, with 13 bases spanning the gap. The CDR3 sequence is CAISEFGLDSNEQFF. The CDR3 DNA follows: TGTGCCATCAGTGAGTTTGGATTGGACAGCAATGAGCAGTTCTTC.

The V call is TRBV5-1, the J call TRBJ1-5; maybe TRBD1 (6 bases). This CDR3 contains 16 residues. V was pared by 0 bases and J by 5 bases, with 15 bases between. Germline CDR1 is SGHRS and CDR2 is YFSETQ. This chain's CDR3 is CASSLGGRGPDQPQHF. The CDR3, as DNA: TGCGCCAGCAGCTTGGGGGGGCGGGGGCCAGATCAGCCCCAGCATTTT.

V and J are TRBV6-6 and TRBJ2-3; 8 nucleotides align to TRBD1. The trim removed 4 bases at V and 5 bases at J, leaving 5 bases unmatched. Germline-derived CDR1 and CDR2 are MNHNY and SVGAGI (reference sequence). There are 14 residues in the CDR3. Here the CDR3 reads CASSSPGGQDTQYF. CDR3 nucleotides: TGTGCCAGCAGTTCTCCAGGGGGCCAAGATACGCAGTATTTT.

The rearrangement links TRBV20-1 to TRBJ2-3, with D tentatively TRBD2 (6 bases). V lost 7 bases and J 1 base, leaving 6 bases between the germline ends. CDR3 length equals 11 residues. Germline V gene lookup returns CDR1 DFQATT and CDR2 SNEGSKA (reference sequence). CDR3 sequence: CSGGGTDTQYF. CDR3 sequence (DNA): TGCAGTGGGGGGGGCACAGATACGCAGTATTTT.

J is TRBJ1-1 and V is TRBV6-1, with 10 bases that match TRBD1. Per germline, CDR1 MNHNS and CDR2 SASEGT. The CDR3 totals 15 residues. With 6 bases clipped from V and 1 base from J, the junction kept 5 bases outside the gene matches. Written as DNA, the CDR3 is TGTGCCAGCAGGGCGACAGGGGGCAGGAACACTGAAGCTTTCTTT. Protein sequence: CASRATGGRNTEAFF.

The V call is TRBV13, the J call TRBJ2-1; 8 bases are a match to TRBD1. V gave up 5 bases and J gave up 4 bases; unmatched junction bases: 7. The V gene's germline CDR1 is PRHDT and CDR2 FYEKMQ (reference sequence). The CDR3 totals 15 residues. The CDR3 region is CASSSRDRYYNEQFF. The CDR3 nucleotides read TGTGCCAGCAGCAGCCGGGACAGGTATTACAATGAGCAGTTCTTC.

This clone was recorded a few times. This sequence joins TRBV15 and TRBJ2-7; a weak D match, TRBD1 (5 bases). There are 15 residues in the CDR3. Trimming took off 2 bases at V and 3 bases at J, with 14 bases between the two ends. Germline assignment: CDR1 LNHNV and CDR2 YYDKDF (reference sequence). CDR3 sequence (DNA): TGTGCCACCAGCAGATATCCCAAAGGGGACTACGAGCAGTACTTC. Amino acid sequence: CATSRYPKGDYEQYF. The variable domain in full, with the rest retrieved from reference TRBV15 and TRBJ2-7, is DAMVIQNPRYQVTQFGKPVTLSCSQTLNHNVMYWYQQKSSQAPKLLFHYYDKDFNNEADTPDNFQSRRPNTSFCFLDIRSPGLGDTAMYLCATSRYPKGDYEQYFGPGTRLTVT.

In its sample, this clone was seen a few times. The chain links TRBV27 to TRBJ2-2; TRBD1 matches 7 bases. The V gene's germline CDR1 is MNHEY and CDR2 SMNVEV (reference sequence). This CDR3 region has 17 residues. With 8 bases clipped from V and 0 bases from J, the junction kept 12 bases outside the gene matches. CDR3 nucleotide sequence: TGTGCCAGCTCACGGGGCAGGGGGAGCGCGAACACCGGGGAGCTGTTTTTT. Protein product: CASSRGRGSANTGELFF.